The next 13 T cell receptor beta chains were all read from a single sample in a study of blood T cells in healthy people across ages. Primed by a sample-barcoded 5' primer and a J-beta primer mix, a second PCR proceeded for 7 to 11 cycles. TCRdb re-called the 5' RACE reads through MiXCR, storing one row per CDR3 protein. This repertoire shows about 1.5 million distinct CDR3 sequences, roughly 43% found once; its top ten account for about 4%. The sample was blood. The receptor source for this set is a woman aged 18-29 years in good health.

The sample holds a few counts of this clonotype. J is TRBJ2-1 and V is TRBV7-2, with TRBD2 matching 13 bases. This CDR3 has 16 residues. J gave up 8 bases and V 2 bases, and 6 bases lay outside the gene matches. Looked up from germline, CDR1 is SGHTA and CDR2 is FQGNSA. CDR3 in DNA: TGTGCCAGCAGCTTAATAACTAGCGGGGGGGCGTATGAGCAGTTCTTC. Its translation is CASSLITSGGAYEQFF.

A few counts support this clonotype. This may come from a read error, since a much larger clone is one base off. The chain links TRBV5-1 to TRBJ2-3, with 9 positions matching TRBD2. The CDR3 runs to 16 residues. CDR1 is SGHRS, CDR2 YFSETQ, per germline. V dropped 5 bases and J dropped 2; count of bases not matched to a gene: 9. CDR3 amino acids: CASRRNSGGPTDTQYF. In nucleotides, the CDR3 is TGCGCCAGCAGGAGGAATAGCGGGGGCCCCACAGATACGCAGTATTTT.

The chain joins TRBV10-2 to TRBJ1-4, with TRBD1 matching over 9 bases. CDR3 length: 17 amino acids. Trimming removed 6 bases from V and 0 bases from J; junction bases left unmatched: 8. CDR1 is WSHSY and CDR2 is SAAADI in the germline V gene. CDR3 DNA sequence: TGCGCCAGCAGCTTCCCGGGACAGGGTGCAACTAATGAAAAACTGTTTTTT. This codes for CASSFPGQGATNEKLFF.

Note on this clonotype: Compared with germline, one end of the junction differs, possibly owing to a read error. For the CDR3, the DNA is TGCAGTGCCCTGGGACTAGCGGGAGGAAGCTCCTACAATGGGCAGTTCTTC. It translates to CSALGLAGGSSYNGQFF. The chain recombines TRBV20-1 with TRBJ2-1; 15 bases are a match to TRBD2. This CDR3 comprises 17 residues. CDR1 is DFQATT and CDR2 is SNEGSKA in the germline V gene (reference sequence).

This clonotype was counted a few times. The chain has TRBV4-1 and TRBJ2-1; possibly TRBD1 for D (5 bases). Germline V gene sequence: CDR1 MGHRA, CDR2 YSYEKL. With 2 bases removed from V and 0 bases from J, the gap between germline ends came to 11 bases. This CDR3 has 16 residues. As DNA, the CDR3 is TGCGCCAGCAGCCAAATAGGGGTGACCTCCTACAATGAGCAGTTCTTC. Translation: CASSQIGVTSYNEQFF.

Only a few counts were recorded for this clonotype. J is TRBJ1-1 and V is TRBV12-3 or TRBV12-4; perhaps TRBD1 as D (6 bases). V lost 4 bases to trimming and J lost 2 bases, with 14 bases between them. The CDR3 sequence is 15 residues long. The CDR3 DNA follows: TGTGCCAGCAGTTCTCCAACAGGGAGAAACACTGAAGCTTTCTTT. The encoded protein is CASSSPTGRNTEAFF.

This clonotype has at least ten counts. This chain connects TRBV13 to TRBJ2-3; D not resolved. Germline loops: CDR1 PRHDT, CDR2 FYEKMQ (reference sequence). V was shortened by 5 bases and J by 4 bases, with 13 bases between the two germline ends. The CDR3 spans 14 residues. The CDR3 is CASSIPVAPDTQYF. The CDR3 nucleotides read TGTGCCAGCAGCATCCCGGTGGCCCCAGATACGCAGTATTTT.

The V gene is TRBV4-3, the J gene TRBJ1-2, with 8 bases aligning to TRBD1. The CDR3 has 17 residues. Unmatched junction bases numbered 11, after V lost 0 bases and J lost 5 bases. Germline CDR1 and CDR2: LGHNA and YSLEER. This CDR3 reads CASSQEPVIQGVYGYTF. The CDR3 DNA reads TGCGCCAGCAGCCAAGAGCCCGTTATACAGGGGGTTTATGGCTACACCTTC.

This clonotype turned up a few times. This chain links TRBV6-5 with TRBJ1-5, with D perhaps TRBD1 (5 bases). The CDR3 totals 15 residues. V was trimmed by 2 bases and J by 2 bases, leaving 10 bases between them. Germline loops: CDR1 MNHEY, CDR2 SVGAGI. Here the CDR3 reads CASSYGQGRNQPQHF. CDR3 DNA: TGTGCCAGCAGTTACGGCCAGGGACGCAATCAGCCCCAGCATTTT.

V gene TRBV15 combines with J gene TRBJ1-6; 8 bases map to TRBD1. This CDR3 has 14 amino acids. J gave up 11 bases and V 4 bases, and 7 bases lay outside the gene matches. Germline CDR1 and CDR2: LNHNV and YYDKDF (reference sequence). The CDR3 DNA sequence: TGTGCCACCAGCACGACGGGCAGGGGGCCACCCCTCCACTTT. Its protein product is CATSTTGRGPPLHF.

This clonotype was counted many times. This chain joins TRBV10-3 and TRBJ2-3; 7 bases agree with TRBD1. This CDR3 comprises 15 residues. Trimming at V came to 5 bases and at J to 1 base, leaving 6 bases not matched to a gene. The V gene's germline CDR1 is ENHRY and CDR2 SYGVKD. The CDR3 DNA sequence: TGTGCCATCAGTACCGGGACAGTTGGCACAGATACGCAGTATTTT. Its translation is CAISTGTVGTDTQYF.

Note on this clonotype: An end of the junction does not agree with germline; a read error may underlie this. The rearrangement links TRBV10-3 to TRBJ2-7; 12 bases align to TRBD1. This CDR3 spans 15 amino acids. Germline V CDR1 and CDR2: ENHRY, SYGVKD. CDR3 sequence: CPISEGTGGPYEQYF. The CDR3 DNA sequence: TGTCCCATCAGTGAAGGGACAGGGGGCCCCTACGAGCAGTACTTC.

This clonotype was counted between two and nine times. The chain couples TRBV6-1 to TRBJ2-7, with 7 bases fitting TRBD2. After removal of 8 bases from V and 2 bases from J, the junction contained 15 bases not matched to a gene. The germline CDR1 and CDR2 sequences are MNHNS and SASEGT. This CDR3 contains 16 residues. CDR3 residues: CASSVRFAGVPYEQYF. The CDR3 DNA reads TGTGCCAGCTCCGTCCGTTTTGCGGGGGTTCCCTACGAGCAGTACTTC.